Sequencing of this T cell receptor beta chain was carried out in a study of CD8 T cells in Susac syndrome. The study, taken as a whole, reports: Only a relatively small number of individuals were included in the TCR sequencing and HLA analysis.

Per germline, CDR1 DFQATT and CDR2 SNEGSKA (reference sequence). V shed 4 bases and J 5 bases; nucleotides not matched to a gene: 6. CDR3 length: 14 residues. A single count supports this clonotype. No antigen is known for it. An input of about 0.5 to 1 ug of RNA was subjected to reverse transcription using random hexamers. The authors amplified TCR beta CDR3 across 54 Vbeta and 13 Jbeta using immunoSEQ multiplex PCR. In TCRdb, the immunoSEQ multiplex PCR reads were re-called with MiXCR into one record per CDR3 protein. The table lists fewer than 90,000 distinct CDR3 sequences, roughly 92% of them singletons, with about 0.41% in the top ten. Sequencing targeted TCR beta in blood CD8+ and CD4+ T cells. In contrast to the negatively isolated CD8+ and CD4+ T cells, TEMRA cells were FACS-enriched.

Sample: CD8+ T cells from PBMCs. The origin of this receptor is a human donor with Susac syndrome. The J gene is TRBJ2-1, the V gene TRBV20-1, with 9 nucleotides matching TRBD2. This chain's CDR3 is CSAKAGGPNNEQFF. For the CDR3, the DNA is TGCAGTGCTAAGGCGGGAGGGCCTAACAATGAGCAGTTCTTC.